These 20 T cell receptor beta chains were all obtained from the same sample, sequenced in a study of blood T cell repertoires in COVID-19. Clones were read by immunoSEQ multiplex PCR, and TCRdb kept only the in-frame ones, dropping some. In the table there are under 65,000 clones, around 92% of which are singletons. The sequencing sample was made of peripheral blood. The origin of the receptors is a human donor in a cohort sampled during active COVID-19.

This rearrangement joins TRBV12-3 or TRBV12-4 to TRBJ1-2; the match to TRBD1 covers 8 bases. The CDR3 is made up of 13 amino acids. Trimming took 1 base from V and 11 from J; bases not matched to a gene: 6. The CDR3 DNA is TGTGCCAGCAGTTTAGGGACAGGGTTGGGGTACACCTTC. Translation: CASSLGTGLGYTF.

The chain is built from TRBV3-1 (or the pseudogene TRBV3-2) and TRBJ2-7; D may be TRBD1 (8 bases). The germline V and J ends were trimmed by 0 bases and 3 bases, with 18 bases remaining between them. Germline V gene lookup returns CDR1 LGHDT and CDR2 YNNKEL (reference sequence). The CDR3 covers 17 residues. The CDR3 bases are TGTGCCAGCAGCCAAGAGTCTGGACAGGGAGGGAACTACGAGCAGTACTTC. Protein sequence: CASSQESGQGGNYEQYF.

V and J are TRBV5-4 and TRBJ1-1, with D hard to call. Trimming removed 0 bases from V and 6 bases from J, with 9 bases in between. The CDR3 spans 13 residues. Germline CDR1 reads SGHNT; CDR2 reads YYREEE (reference sequence). This chain's CDR3 is CASSLAPAAEAFF. As DNA, the CDR3 is TGTGCCAGCAGCTTGGCCCCAGCGGCTGAAGCTTTCTTT.

The table lists this clone with a count of one. This chain connects TRBV4-1 to TRBJ1-4, with D uncertain. V lost 0 bases and J 2 bases, leaving 13 bases between the germline ends. The CDR3 spans 17 residues. In germline, CDR1 is MGHRA, CDR2 YSYEKL. The CDR3 DNA reads TGCGCCAGCAGCCAAGAAAGTCTAGTCCCCACTAATGAAAAACTGTTTTTT. Residues: CASSQESLVPTNEKLFF.

J is TRBJ2-5 and V is TRBV5-6; 8 bases agree with TRBD1. Germline CDR1 SGHDT, CDR2 YYEEEE. V was clipped by 3 bases and J by 1 base; unmatched bases: 5. CDR3 length equals 15 residues. The CDR3 coding sequence is TGTGCCAGCAGCTACCTTACAGGGGGCCAAGAGACCCAGTACTTC. This sequence encodes CASSYLTGGQETQYF.

The DNA for the CDR3 is TGTGCCAGCAGCGGACCGGGACTTAAAAGCACAGATACGCAGTATTTT. This encodes CASSGPGLKSTDTQYF. The chain carries TRBV5-6 and TRBJ2-3; perhaps TRBD2 as D (6 bases). CDR3 size: 16 residues. V was shortened by 4 bases and J by 0 bases, with 15 bases between the two germline ends. The germline V gene has CDR1 SGHDT and CDR2 YYEEEE.

The V call is TRBV6-6, the J call TRBJ1-5; D may be TRBD1 (6 bases). Per germline, CDR1 MNHNY and CDR2 SVGAGI (reference sequence). The CDR3 consists of 12 residues. V dropped 8 bases and J dropped 2 bases, with 7 bases sitting between them. This CDR3 reads CASGTRNQPQHF. The CDR3 DNA follows: TGTGCCAGCGGGACACGCAATCAGCCCCAGCATTTT.

The chain employs TRBV6-4 and TRBJ2-1; 8 nucleotides agree with TRBD1. The CDR3 is made up of 14 amino acids. With V trimmed by 3 bases and J by 9 bases, 7 bases remained unmatched. The germline V gene encodes CDR1 MRHNA and CDR2 SNTAGT. CDR3 in amino acids: CASSEFQGASEQFF. Written as DNA, the CDR3 is TGTGCCAGCAGTGAGTTTCAGGGGGCGAGTGAGCAGTTCTTC.

This rearrangement joins TRBV12-3 or TRBV12-4 to TRBJ2-7, with a weak D call TRBD2 (6 bases). V lost 6 bases, J lost 9 bases, and 18 bases lay in between. The CDR3 is 13 residues long. The CDR3 region is CASRPTGREGQYF. The CDR3, as DNA: TGTGCCAGCAGACCCACCGGGAGAGAGGGGCAGTACTTC.

J is TRBJ2-5 and V is TRBV5-1, with TRBD2 matching over 8 bases. V dropped 5 bases and J dropped 4; count of bases not matched to a gene: 10. Germline V gene data show CDR1 as SGHRS and CDR2 as YFSETQ. The CDR3 is made up of 15 amino acids. The CDR3 DNA reads as TGCGCCAGCAGTATAGCGGGGAGGTTCGGAGAGACCCAGTACTTC. Translating gives CASSIAGRFGETQYF.

The rearrangement joins TRBV23-1 to TRBJ2-1; 8 bases line up with TRBD1. TRBV23-1 is treated as an ORF (open reading frame) with a function not yet certain. The CDR3 contains 15 residues. Trimming took 0 bases from V and 15 from J; bases not matched to a gene: 13. CDR3 in amino acids: CASSQSRDRGNGLFF. CDR3 DNA sequence: TGCGCCAGCAGTCAATCGCGAGACAGGGGAAATGGGCTGTTCTTC.

The CDR3 reads CASSESGVGIYEQYF. The DNA of the CDR3 is TGTGCCAGCAGTGAATCGGGGGTGGGGATCTACGAGCAGTACTTC. The chain uses TRBV2 and TRBJ2-7; D is perhaps TRBD2 (6 bases). Trimming took 2 bases from V and 3 from J, leaving 14 bases between them. The CDR3 runs to 15 residues. CDR1 is SNHLY, CDR2 FYNNEI, per germline.

J is TRBJ2-3 and V is TRBV5-1; the D gene is possibly TRBD2 (6 bases). This CDR3 region has 16 residues. The V and J ends lost 0 bases and 4 bases respectively, with 15 bases between them. Germline CDR1 SGHRS, CDR2 YFSETQ. The CDR3 region is CASSLGSGSGADTQYF. As DNA, the CDR3 is TGCGCCAGCAGCTTGGGCTCCGGGAGCGGCGCAGATACGCAGTATTTT.

This chain links TRBV6-5 with TRBJ1-6, with a tentative D call TRBD1 (5 bases). This CDR3 contains 13 residues. Germline V lookup: CDR1 MNHEY, CDR2 SVGAGI. V was clipped by 2 bases and J by 9 bases, with 8 bases between them. The DNA of the CDR3 is TGTGCCAGCAGTTACAAGGGGTTTTCACCCCTCCACTTT. It yields the protein CASSYKGFSPLHF.

The CDR3 protein is CASSYLLGGGTDTQYF. The CDR3 DNA reads TGTGCCAGCAGTTACCTTCTGGGGGGAGGCACAGATACGCAGTATTTT. The chain carries TRBV6-5 and TRBJ2-3; D possibly corresponds to TRBD2 (6 bases). V was shortened by 2 bases and J by 1 base, with 13 bases between the two germline ends. Germline CDR1 and CDR2: MNHEY and SVGAGI. The CDR3 covers 16 residues.

The CDR3 spells CASSQAGQTTEQYF. CDR3 coding DNA: TGCGCCAGCAGCCAAGCGGGACAGACCACCGAGCAGTACTTC. The rearrangement uses TRBV4-3 and TRBJ2-7, with TRBD1 matching 7 bases. J gave up 6 bases and V 1 base, and 6 bases lay outside the gene matches. Germline-derived CDR1 and CDR2 are LGHNA and YSLEER. The CDR3 extends over 14 amino acids.

This chain uses TRBV3-1 (or the pseudogene TRBV3-2) with TRBJ2-3; 9 bases fit TRBD2. CDR1 and CDR2 from the germline V gene are LGHDT and YNNKEL (reference sequence). V lost 4 bases and J lost 1; bases outside the gene matches: 3. The CDR3 is made up of 15 amino acids. The CDR3, as DNA: TGTGCCAGCAGCCGGGCTAGCGGGGGCACAGATACGCAGTATTTT. It yields the protein CASSRASGGTDTQYF.

This chain uses TRBV5-1 with TRBJ2-4; TRBD2 aligns across 7 bases. Germline V gives CDR1 SGHRS, CDR2 YFSETQ. The CDR3 is 15 residues long. V was clipped by 0 bases and J by 3 bases; unmatched bases: 3. CDR3 DNA sequence: TGCGCCAGCAGCTTGGCCACGGGGGGCAAAAACATTCAGTACTTC. Its translation is CASSLATGGKNIQYF.

The chain joins TRBV15 to TRBJ2-3; TRBD2 aligns across 7 bases. The CDR3 has 14 amino acids. Germline CDR1 reads LNHNV; CDR2 reads YYDKDF (reference sequence). V trimming: 5 bases; J trimming: 5 bases; junction bases outside the gene matches: 7. CDR3 region: CATSSRLAGDTQYF. For the CDR3, the DNA is TGTGCCACCAGCTCCCGACTAGCTGGAGATACGCAGTATTTT.

The rearrangement joins TRBV10-1 to TRBJ2-5; TRBD2 might be the D (6 bases). The CDR3 consists of 15 residues. Looked up from germline, CDR1 is WNHNN and CDR2 is SYGVQD (reference sequence). Trimming took 0 bases from V and 5 from J, leaving 13 bases between them. CDR3 in amino acids: CASSESGPGGETQYF. The CDR3 coding sequence is TGCGCCAGCAGTGAGTCCGGACCTGGGGGGGAGACCCAGTACTTC.